Each of the 12 T cell receptor beta chains below was sequenced from the same sample in a study of T cells after yellow fever vaccination. Each CDR3 protein is one row after TCRdb ran MiXCR on the 5' RACE reads. The sample yields 200,000 to 300,000 distinct CDR3 sequences, 13% seen once. The sequenced sample was CD4+ T cells sorted from PBMCs, obtained 45 days after the yellow fever booster vaccination. The receptors here all came from a man aged 25-45 years who received the YFV17D yellow fever vaccine.

The chain couples TRBV27 to TRBJ2-7, with 7 bases identical to TRBD1. The junction had 10 bases not matched to a gene; V was cut back by 7 bases and J by 7 bases. The CDR3 consists of 13 residues. The germline CDR1 and CDR2 sequences are MNHEY and SMNVEV (reference sequence). The CDR3 sequence is CASINRDRGEQYF. CDR3 DNA: TGTGCCAGCATTAACCGGGACAGAGGGGAGCAGTACTTC.

V usage is TRBV6-5 and J usage is TRBJ2-7; 7 nucleotides match TRBD1. Germline CDR1 MNHEY, CDR2 SVGAGI. There are 14 residues in the CDR3. The V and J ends lost 5 bases and 1 base, in that order; junction bases with no gene match: 5. Written as DNA, the CDR3 is TGTGCCAGCAGTCACCGGGACAGATCCTACGAGCAGTACTTC. It specifies CASSHRDRSYEQYF.

This clonotype was recorded a few times. The J gene is TRBJ2-3, the V gene TRBV3-1; no clear D. The CDR3 runs 14 residues. Germline CDR1 is LGHDT and CDR2 is YNNKEL (reference sequence). V was trimmed by 1 base and J by 7 bases, leaving 12 bases between them. CDR3 region: CASSQGKLRNTQYF. The CDR3 DNA is TGTGCCAGCAGCCAAGGGAAGCTCCGGAATACGCAGTATTTT.

CDR3 residues: CASSSSIGELFF. The CDR3 DNA reads as TGTGCCAGCAGTTCGTCGATCGGGGAGCTGTTTTTT. This chain uses TRBV12-3 or TRBV12-4 with TRBJ2-2; D is ambiguous. This CDR3 has 12 amino acids. V was cut by 4 bases and J by 7 bases, with 7 bases left in between.

This clonotype was detected only a few times. The germline gene is not matched at one end of the junction; a read error may be the cause. The chain has TRBV7-8 and TRBJ2-7; possibly TRBD2 for D (5 bases). The CDR3 spans 13 residues. Germline V gene data show CDR1 as SGHVS and CDR2 as FQNEAQ. Here the CDR3 reads CASSLDFGVVVHF. In DNA form, the CDR3 reads TGTGCCAGCAGCTTAGACTTCGGGGTAGTAGTACACTTC.

The chain has TRBV12-3 or TRBV12-4 and TRBJ2-7; 7 bases agree with TRBD2. The J segment lost 5 bases and the V segment lost 7 bases, leaving 17 bases of the junction unmatched. This CDR3 region has 16 residues. CDR3: CASTLGAGLVRHEQYF. The CDR3 DNA follows: TGTGCCAGCACCCTAGGGGCAGGACTAGTGCGCCACGAGCAGTACTTC.

The chain joins TRBV7-3 to TRBJ2-1, with 7 bases identical to TRBD2. V lost 1 base, J lost 15 bases, and 9 bases stayed unmatched. The V gene's germline CDR1 is SGHTA and CDR2 FQGTGA. CDR3 size: 13 residues. CDR3 DNA: TGTGCCAGCAGCTTAAGGGCCGCGGGAGACACGTTCTTC. Translating gives CASSLRAAGDTFF. Supplemented by reference TRBV7-3 and TRBJ2-1, the full variable domain reads GAGVSQTPSNKVTEKGKYVELRCDPISGHTALYWYRQSLGQGPEFLIYFQGTGAADDSGLPNDRFFAVRPEGSVSTLKIQRTERGDSAVYLCASSLRAAGDTFFGPGTRLTVL.

This clonotype has only a few counts. The chain joins TRBV5-1 to TRBJ2-5; TRBD1 aligns across 8 bases. Germline V CDR1 and CDR2: SGHRS, YFSETQ. This CDR3 contains 13 residues. With 5 bases clipped from V and 6 bases from J, the junction kept 6 bases outside the gene matches. CDR3 sequence (DNA): TGCGCCAGCAGGCCAGGGGGCTATCAGACCCAGTACTTC. It encodes CASRPGGYQTQYF.

The chain combines TRBV29-1 with TRBJ2-7; 12 nucleotides align to TRBD2. V shed 7 bases and J 2 bases; nucleotides not matched to a gene: 9. Germline assignment: CDR1 SQVTM and CDR2 ANQGSEA. The CDR3 has 15 amino acids. The CDR3 region is CSASRLAGDPYEQYF. Here the CDR3 DNA reads TGCAGCGCTTCACGACTAGCGGGAGACCCCTACGAGCAGTACTTC.

This chain joins TRBV20-1 and TRBJ2-7; no firm D call. Trimming took 3 bases from V and 6 from J, leaving 12 bases between them. This CDR3 has 12 amino acids. The germline V gene encodes CDR1 DFQATT and CDR2 SNEGSKA (reference sequence). The CDR3 DNA follows: TGCAGTGCTAGGACGGACGGTATCGAGCAGTACTTC. Protein sequence: CSARTDGIEQYF.

The rearrangement uses TRBV20-1 and TRBJ2-3, with a tentative D call TRBD2 (7 bases). From germline, CDR1 is DFQATT and CDR2 SNEGSKA (reference sequence). This CDR3 has 12 residues. V was clipped by 7 bases and J by 4 bases, with 12 bases between them. The CDR3 nucleotides are TGCAGTGGTAGGGGGGGGGCAGATACGCAGTATTTT. Translating it yields CSGRGGADTQYF.

In its sample, this clonotype was seen many times. This chain uses TRBV7-2 with TRBJ2-7; 10 bases line up with TRBD1. V shed 5 bases and J 4 bases; nucleotides not matched to a gene: 2. The CDR3 loop spans 13 amino acids. The germline V gene has CDR1 SGHTA and CDR2 FQGNSA. The CDR3 sequence is CASSRDRGYEQYF. In nucleotides, the CDR3 is TGTGCCAGCAGCCGGGACAGGGGATACGAGCAGTACTTC.